This TCR beta chain was sequenced for a study of CD8 T cells in Susac syndrome. High-throughput TCR beta sequencing covered peripheral CD8+ and CD4+ T cells. It was negative isolation that provided the CD8+ and CD4+ T cells, whereas TEMRA cells were enriched by FACS. This CDR3 is built from 14 residues. The V gene end was trimmed by 2 bases and the J gene end by 2 bases; junction bases not matched to a gene: 5. Per germline, CDR1 SQVTM and CDR2 ANQGSEA. On this clonotype: The antigen is not known.

General study points: The authors acknowledged that their TCR sequencing and HLA analysis involved a relatively small number of individuals.

Random hexamers primed reverse transcription of about 0.45 to 1 ug RNA. TCR beta CDR3 was amplified by immunoSEQ multiplex PCR. This amplification extended across 54 Vbeta and 13 Jbeta segments. In TCRdb, the immunoSEQ multiplex PCR reads were re-called with MiXCR into one record per CDR3 protein. The data contain 150,000 to 200,000 distinct CDR3 sequences, 90% to 95% of them singletons. Sample: CD8+ T cells from PBMCs. This rearrangement joins TRBV29-1 to TRBJ2-5, with 7 bases identical to TRBD1. The sequence was obtained from a human donor with multiple sclerosis. The DNA of the CDR3 is TGCAGCGTTGAATCGGCAGGGGGACAAGAGACCCAGTACTTC. Its translation is CSVESAGGQETQYF.